This record covers a single TCR beta chain. Its target is unknown. The data were taken from a study of post-analysis software for immune sequencing data. Study summary: Both relapsing-remitting and secondary progressive multiple sclerosis featured among the disease courses, as did progressive-relapsing multiple sclerosis.

Libraries were made from TCR beta cDNA, and they carried unique molecular identifiers. TCRdb reprocessed the PCR reads with MiXCR, giving one entry per CDR3 protein. The table has more than 350,000 distinct CDR3 sequences, approximately 38% seen once. Study findings and constraints: In patients, TRBV5-6, TRBV5-1 and TRBV20-1 belonged to roughly five TRBV segments found more frequently than in controls. Batch-mates among the samples co-clustered strongly by F measure.

CDR3 length: 16 amino acids. From germline, CDR1 is SQVTM and CDR2 ANQGSEA. The sample consisted of blood. This TCR was recovered from a girl aged 2-9 years with multiple sclerosis. The genes are TRBV29-1 and TRBJ2-7; 7 bases map to TRBD1. The closer fit of TRBJ2-5 to the DNA end suggests the J call may be wrong. CDR3 region: CSVEDRLTGPQETQYF. In DNA, the CDR3 is TGCAGCGTTGAAGATCGGTTGACAGGGCCCCAAGAGACCCAGTACTTC.